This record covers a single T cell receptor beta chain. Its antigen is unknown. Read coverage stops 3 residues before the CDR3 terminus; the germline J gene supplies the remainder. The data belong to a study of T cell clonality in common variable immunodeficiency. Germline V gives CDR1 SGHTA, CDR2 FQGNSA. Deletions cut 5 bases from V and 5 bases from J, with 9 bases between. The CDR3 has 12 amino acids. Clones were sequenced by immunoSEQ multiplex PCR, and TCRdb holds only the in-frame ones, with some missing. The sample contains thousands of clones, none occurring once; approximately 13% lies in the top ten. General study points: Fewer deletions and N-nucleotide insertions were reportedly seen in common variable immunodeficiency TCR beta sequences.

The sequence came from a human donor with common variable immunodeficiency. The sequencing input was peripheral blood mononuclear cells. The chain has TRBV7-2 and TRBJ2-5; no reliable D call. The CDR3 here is CASSASRETQYF. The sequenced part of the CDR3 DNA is TGTGCCAGCAGCGCTTCGAGGGAGACC.